This TCR beta chain is from a study of CXCR3-negative and CXCR3-positive naive CD8 T cells. Study in general: Every library held about 1.5 +/- 0.3 million TRB reads, and the total came to around 140 million. Study conclusions and caveats: Memory cells diverged, while naive CXCR3-positive and CXCR3-negative cells had similar TRBV-TRBJ usage. Sequencing showed both naive subsets with comparably high diversity, and memory CD8+ cells much lower.

A note on this clonotype: What it binds is unknown.

Every CD8+ T cell subset underwent triplicate sorting at roughly 300,000 cells apiece. The libraries of TRB cDNA were prepared using 5' RACE with UMI labels. TCRdb re-analyzed the 5' RACE reads; it lists each CDR3 protein once, without DNA. Its clone listing holds under 30,000 distinct CDR3 sequences. The CDR3 is 14 residues long. Looked up from germline, CDR1 is MNHEY and CDR2 is SMNVEV (reference sequence). The rearrangement joins TRBV27 to TRBJ2-2. Sequenced: memory CD8+ T cells from blood. The sequence derives from a human donor in good health. Some clones in this sample may be carry-over from other donors' samples. Here the CDR3 reads CASSLLAETGELFF.